Listed below are T cell receptor beta chains from one sample, sequenced in a study of cytomegalovirus exposure and HLA in healthy donors. Profiling relied on immunoSEQ multiplex PCR, and the TCRdb table lists in-frame clones only, not all of them. The sample records about 200,000 clones, roughly 80% being singletons. The sequenced sample was PBMCs. These receptors all come from a man aged 45 to 65 in good health and CMV-seronegative. CDR3s include the opening cysteine and the closing phenylalanine or tryptophan. The D gene is left open where the match is weak. The listing skips clone size in some rows; elsewhere it reads once, few, many or a size class.

-	TRBD1	TRBV28	TRBJ2-1	CASNSGQVNEQFF	TGTGCCAGTAACTCGGGACAGGTCAATGAGCAGTTCTTC
few	TRBD1	TRBV7-9	TRBJ2-7	CASSLVDGQGAYEQYF	TGTGCCAGCAGCTTAGTCGACGGACAGGGCGCCTACGAGCAGTACTTC
-	TRBD1	TRBV7-6	TRBJ2-1	CASSLQTGRDNEQFF	TGTGCCAGCAGCCTACAGACAGGGCGAGACAATGAGCAGTTCTTC
few	-	TRBV30	TRBJ2-3	CAWSISDTQYF	TGTGCCTGGAGTATCTCAGATACGCAGTATTTT
-	-	TRBV29-1	TRBJ1-1	CSVGTATRGKNTEAFF	TGCAGCGTGGGAACAGCCACCAGGGGTAAGAACACTGAAGCTTTCTTT
-	-	TRBV14	TRBJ2-7	CASIGAFDYEQYF	TGTGCCAGCATAGGGGCTTTCGACTACGAGCAGTACTTC
-	TRBD2	TRBV6-6	TRBJ2-7	CASTPTSGRPYEQYF	TGTGCCAGCACCCCGACTAGCGGGAGGCCCTACGAGCAGTACTTC
-	-	TRBV6-1	TRBJ2-1	CASSEVGTAGEQFF	TGTGCCAGCAGTGAGGTCGGGACTGCCGGTGAGCAGTTCTTC
-	TRBD1	TRBV27	TRBJ2-5	CASSLSGTGKETQYF	TGTGCCAGCAGCCTCTCCGGGACAGGGAAAGAGACCCAGTACTTC
-	-	TRBV9	TRBJ2-1	CASSGLASSYNEQFF	TGTGCCAGCAGCGGCCTAGCGAGCTCCTACAATGAGCAGTTCTTC
-	-	TRBV29-1	TRBJ2-3	CSSDMGRSTDTQYF	TGCAGCTCGGACATGGGCAGGAGCACAGATACGCAGTATTTT
-	TRBD2	TRBV27	TRBJ2-1	CASSFYAGGFGEQFF	TGTGCCAGCAGTTTCTATGCGGGAGGGTTTGGGGAGCAGTTCTTC
-	-	TRBV6-1	TRBJ2-5	CASSDLQGRSETQYF	TGTGCCAGCAGTGATCTGCAGGGTAGGTCGGAGACCCAGTACTTC
-	-	TRBV6-1	TRBJ2-2	CASSLGLTNTGELFF	TGTGCCAGCAGTTTGGGACTTACAAACACCGGGGAGCTGTTTTTT
-	TRBD2	TRBV5-4	TRBJ2-3	CASSLGTSRGRDTQYF	TGTGCCAGCAGCCTTGGGACTAGCCGGGGTAGGGATACGCAGTATTTT
-	TRBD1	TRBV5-1	TRBJ1-5	CASSLDIGQGRAQHF	TGCGCCAGCAGCTTGGATATAGGACAGGGTCGGGCCCAGCATTTT
-	TRBD2	TRBV4-1	TRBJ2-3	CASSQGSEGLAGVASDTQYF	TGCGCCAGCAGCCAAGGATCGGAGGGGCTAGCGGGAGTGGCATCCGATACGCAGTATTTT
-	TRBD1	TRBV28	TRBJ1-2	CASSLWWDSYTF	TGTGCCAGCAGTTTATGGTGGGACAGTTACACCTTC
-	TRBD1	TRBV28	TRBJ1-5	CASSFGGQGNQPQHF	TGTGCCAGCAGTTTTGGAGGACAGGGCAATCAGCCCCAGCATTTT
-	TRBD1	TRBV5-1	TRBJ2-3	CASSFGRGTDTQYF	TGCGCCAGCAGCTTTGGCAGGGGGACAGATACGCAGTATTTT
-	TRBD1	TRBV6-5	TRBJ1-1	CASTRGTENTEAFF	TGTGCCAGCACTCGAGGGACAGAGAACACTGAAGCTTTCTTT
few	TRBD1	TRBV7-9	TRBJ2-6	CASSLGGQGAGANVLTF	TGTGCCAGCAGCTTAGGGGGACAGGGTGCCGGGGCCAACGTCCTGACTTTC
-	-	TRBV4-1	TRBJ1-2	CASSQDLLGGYTF	TGCGCCAGCAGCCAAGACCTACTAGGGGGCTACACCTTC
-	-	TRBV4-1	TRBJ2-3	CASSQVYRTTDTQYF	TGCGCCAGCAGCCAAGTTTACAGGACCACAGATACGCAGTATTTT
-	-	TRBV5-4	TRBJ2-2	CASSMGLVTGELFF	TGTGCCAGCAGCATGGGACTCGTCACCGGGGAGCTGTTTTTT
once	-	TRBV11-2	TRBJ2-1	CASSLGAGLYNEQFF	TGTGCCAGCAGCTTAGGGGCGGGACTCTACAATGAGCAGTTCTTC
once	TRBD1	TRBV7-9	TRBJ1-5	CASSSGTGGFQPQHF	TGTGCCAGCAGCTCCGGGACAGGGGGCTTTCAGCCCCAGCATTTT
-	TRBD1	TRBV2	TRBJ2-6	CARSRDRSSGANVLTF	TGTGCCAGGAGCCGGGACAGGAGCTCTGGGGCCAACGTCCTGACTTTC
-	TRBD2	TRBV10-2	TRBJ2-7	CASTLAGTRTYEQYF	TGCGCCAGCACTCTTGCGGGGACTAGGACCTACGAGCAGTACTTC
-	TRBD1	TRBV5-1	TRBJ1-1	CASSYLQGTGNTEAFF	TGCGCCAGCAGCTACTTACAGGGGACGGGCAACACTGAAGCTTTCTTT
-	-	TRBV30	TRBJ2-1	CASFRESNRFF	TGTGCCTCCTTCCGGGAGTCTAACCGGTTCTTC
-	TRBD2	TRBV7-9	TRBJ2-3	CASPRREADTQYF	TGTGCCAGCCCCAGGCGGGAGGCAGATACGCAGTATTTT
once	-	TRBV10-3	TRBJ1-5	CAISETENQPQHF	TGTGCCATCAGTGAAACAGAAAATCAGCCCCAGCATTTT
-	-	TRBV11-2	TRBJ2-1	CASTWGPGEQFF	TGTGCCAGCACCTGGGGCCCGGGTGAGCAGTTCTTC
-	TRBD1	TRBV6-1	TRBJ2-7	CASSLTGADTYEQYF	TGTGCCAGCAGTTTGACAGGGGCCGATACCTACGAGCAGTACTTC
-	TRBD2	TRBV7-9	TRBJ2-1	CSSSSSGTSGGNEQFF	TGTTCCAGCAGCTCATCCGGGACTAGCGGTGGAAATGAGCAGTTCTTC
few	TRBD1	TRBV5-8	TRBJ1-1	CASTGGGSRMNTEAFF	TGTGCCAGCACCGGAGGGGGCAGTCGAATGAACACTGAAGCTTTCTTT
-	-	TRBV30	TRBJ2-6	CAWSVSRASRGANVLTF	TGTGCCTGGAGTGTATCGAGGGCTTCTCGTGGGGCCAACGTCCTGACTTTC
-	TRBD1	TRBV5-3	TRBJ1-5	CARSLATGDQPQHF	TGTGCCAGAAGCTTGGCGACAGGGGATCAGCCCCAGCATTTT
-	-	TRBV9	TRBJ1-2	CASTTNGAYVDGYTF	TGTGCCAGCACGACAAATGGGGCGTACGTGGATGGCTACACCTTC
-	-	TRBV28	TRBJ2-1	CASSPLTLSSYNEQFF	TGTGCCAGCAGTCCCCTCACTCTGAGCTCCTACAATGAGCAGTTCTTC
few	-	TRBV27	TRBJ2-7	CASSLSGLFYEQYF	TGTGCCAGCAGTTTATCGGGACTGTTTTACGAGCAGTACTTC
-	-	TRBV6-4	TRBJ2-1	CASSEAGASYNEQFF	TGTGCCAGCAGTGAGGCAGGCGCCTCCTACAATGAGCAGTTCTTC
-	TRBD1	TRBV29-1	TRBJ1-1	CSGRTGGTEAFF	TGCAGCGGCCGCACAGGGGGCACTGAAGCTTTCTTT
-	TRBD1	TRBV7-9	TRBJ2-2	CASSLAGQGVKIGELFF	TGTGCCAGCAGCTTAGCGGGACAGGGAGTAAAGATCGGGGAGCTGTTTTTT
few	TRBD1	TRBV19	TRBJ1-5	CASSPRTGRDQPQHF	TGTGCCAGTAGTCCCAGGACAGGGAGGGATCAGCCCCAGCATTTT
once	-	TRBV6-5	TRBJ2-1	CASSKDSDLEQFF	TGTGCCAGCAGTAAGGACTCGGACCTGGAGCAGTTCTTC
-	-	TRBV28	TRBJ1-5	CACREGHQPQHF	TGTGCCTGCCGGGAGGGCCATCAGCCCCAGCATTTT
-	-	TRBV7-8	TRBJ1-5	CASSTRQYNQPQHF	TGTGCCAGCAGCACCCGACAGTACAATCAGCCCCAGCATTTT
-	-	TRBV27	TRBJ2-7	CASSSFGSSYEQYF	TGTGCCAGCAGTTCTTTCGGGAGCTCCTACGAGCAGTACTTC
-	-	TRBV5-8	TRBJ1-3	CASSLGWAGASGNTIYF	TGTGCCAGCAGCTTGGGGTGGGCAGGTGCCTCTGGAAACACCATATATTTT
-	TRBD2	TRBV28	TRBJ2-7	CASSLAGATYEQYF	TGTGCCAGCAGTTTAGCGGGAGCGACGTACGAGCAGTACTTC
-	-	TRBV27	TRBJ2-1	CASSNRVTYNEQFF	TGTGCCAGCAGTAACAGGGTGACCTACAATGAGCAGTTCTTC